The 28 T cell receptor beta chains below were found in one sample sequenced in a study of T cells after yellow fever vaccination. Via MiXCR, TCRdb re-called the 5' RACE reads, giving one row per CDR3 protein. The sample includes 350,000 or so distinct CDR3 sequences, around 8.1% of them seen just once. The specimen comprised PBMCs, sampled about 41 days after the first yellow fever vaccination. These receptors were obtained from a man between 18 and 29 years old who received the YFV17D yellow fever vaccine.

CDR3 coding DNA: TGTGCCAGTAGTATAGGAAGCGCTGAAGCTTTCTTT. Translation: CASSIGSAEAFF. This sequence joins TRBV19 and TRBJ1-1; no clear D. The CDR3 is made up of 12 amino acids. V was trimmed by 1 base and J by 6 bases, leaving 6 bases between them. Germline V gene data show CDR1 as LNHDA and CDR2 as SQIVND (reference sequence).

This clonotype occurred many times. The chain employs TRBV5-1 and TRBJ2-1, with 9 bases matching TRBD2. This CDR3 has 15 residues. Germline V CDR1 and CDR2: SGHRS, YFSETQ. V was clipped by 3 bases and J by 2 bases; unmatched bases: 3. CDR3 protein: CASSSGTSTYNEQFF. The CDR3 DNA follows: TGCGCCAGCAGCTCAGGGACTAGCACCTACAATGAGCAGTTCTTC.

This clonotype has more than one count but fewer than ten. The genes are TRBV19 and TRBJ2-5; 9 bases are a match to TRBD1. Unmatched junction bases numbered 18, after V lost 4 bases and J lost 6 bases. Germline CDR1 LNHDA, CDR2 SQIVND (reference sequence). The CDR3 is 18 residues long. CDR3 loop: CASSTTPTGTGPRKTQYF. CDR3 sequence (DNA): TGTGCCAGTAGTACGACGCCTACCGGGACAGGGCCTAGGAAGACCCAGTACTTC. Full variable domain (missing parts from reference TRBV19 and TRBJ2-5): DGGITQSPKYLFRKEGQNVTLSCEQNLNHDAMYWYRQDPGQGLRLIYYSQIVNDFQKGDIAEGYSVSREKKESFPLTVTSAQKNPTAFYLCASSTTPTGTGPRKTQYFGPGTRLLVL.

This rearrangement joins TRBV5-1 to TRBJ2-3, with 7 bases identical to TRBD2. The J segment lost 2 bases and the V segment lost 2 bases, leaving 5 bases of the junction unmatched. Per germline, CDR1 SGHRS and CDR2 YFSETQ. The CDR3 runs to 15 residues. CDR3: CASSLAGSPTDTQYF. The CDR3 DNA sequence: TGCGCCAGCAGCTTAGCGGGGAGCCCCACAGATACGCAGTATTTT.

In its sample, this clonotype was seen a few times. This chain joins TRBV19 and TRBJ2-7; weak D call: TRBD2 (6 bases). The germline V gene has CDR1 LNHDA and CDR2 SQIVND (reference sequence). The CDR3 has 14 residues. V gave up 2 bases and J gave up 5 bases, with 13 bases separating them. CDR3 nucleotide sequence: TGTGCCAGTAGTATATTGGCGGGGCGTGACGAGCAGTACTTC. It codes for CASSILAGRDEQYF.

This clonotype was observed many times. This chain uses TRBV19 with TRBJ1-1; D is unclear. The CDR3 is 15 residues long. CDR1 and CDR2 from the germline V gene are LNHDA and SQIVND (reference sequence). Between the trimmed V and J ends, which lost 4 bases and 0 bases, there was a span of 12 bases. The CDR3 bases are TGTGCCAGTAGTACCGGACGGACGGTGAACACTGAAGCTTTCTTT. The encoded protein is CASSTGRTVNTEAFF.

In this sample, this clonotype turned up a few times. The chain uses TRBV6-1 and TRBJ2-6; no clear D gene. Trimming removed 7 bases at V and 1 base at J, with 8 bases between. The CDR3 is 14 amino acids. Germline V gene sequence: CDR1 MNHNS, CDR2 SASEGT. CDR3 protein: CASTTNSGANVLTF. In DNA form, the CDR3 reads TGTGCCAGCACCACAAATTCTGGGGCCAACGTCCTGACTTTC.

This clonotype came up a few times. This chain uses TRBV6-1 with TRBJ2-7; 11 bases are shared with TRBD1. Trimming cost V 8 bases and J 0 bases; bases outside gene matches: 3. The CDR3 sequence is 14 residues long. Germline assignment: CDR1 MNHNS and CDR2 SASEGT. The DNA for the CDR3 is TGTGCCAGCCGGGACAGGGGGAGCTCCTACGAGCAGTACTTC. Protein sequence: CASRDRGSSYEQYF.

This clonotype was detected a few times. The V call is TRBV5-4, the J call TRBJ1-1; 7 bases fit TRBD1. The V gene end was trimmed by 2 bases and the J gene end by 2 bases; junction bases not matched to a gene: 9. Germline assignment: CDR1 SGHNT and CDR2 YYREEE (reference sequence). This CDR3 spans 16 amino acids. The CDR3 bases are TGTGCCAGCAGCTTAGACGCCGGGACAGCCAACACTGAAGCTTTCTTT. Its protein is CASSLDAGTANTEAFF. The variable domain in full, completed from reference TRBV5-4 and TRBJ1-1, reads ETGVTQSPTHLIKTRGQQVTLRCSSQSGHNTVSWYQQALGQGPQFIFQYYREEENGRGNFPPRFSGLQFPNYSSELNVNALELDDSALYLCASSLDAGTANTEAFFGQGTRLTVV.

The chain joins TRBV6-5 to TRBJ1-5; D not certain. The CDR3 totals 15 residues. Trimming took off 0 bases at V and 7 bases at J, with 13 bases between the two ends. Germline V CDR1 and CDR2: MNHEY, SVGAGI. The CDR3 bases are TGTGCCAGCAGTTACTCGACATGGAAAATCCAGCCCCAGCATTTT. The encoded protein is CASSYSTWKIQPQHF.

V and J are TRBV28 and TRBJ1-6; TRBD1 is a possible D gene (5 bases). Trimming took off 7 bases at V and 7 bases at J, with 17 bases between the two ends. Germline CDR1 reads MDHEN; CDR2 reads SYDVKM. The CDR3 consists of 15 residues. This CDR3 is CASTPTGGRNSPLHF. Written as DNA, the CDR3 is TGTGCCAGCACCCCGACGGGGGGGAGGAATTCACCCCTCCACTTT. Together with reference TRBV28 and TRBJ1-6, the CDR3 gives the full variable domain: DVKVTQSSRYLVKRTGEKVFLECVQDMDHENMFWYRQDPGLGLRLIYFSYDVKMKEKGDIPEGYSVSREKKERFSLILESASTNQTSMYLCASTPTGGRNSPLHFGNGTRLTVT.

This clonotype has just a few counts. This chain links TRBV29-1 with TRBJ1-6; 8 bases map to TRBD1. CDR1 SQVTM and CDR2 ANQGSEA come from the germline V gene. The J segment lost 7 bases and the V segment lost 6 bases, leaving 5 bases of the junction unmatched. The CDR3 is 13 amino acids. The CDR3 DNA sequence: TGCAGCGTCAGGACAGGGTGGAATTCACCCCTCCACTTT. Its translation is CSVRTGWNSPLHF. Combining the CDR3 with reference TRBV29-1 and TRBJ1-6 gives the whole variable domain SAVISQKPSRDICQRGTSLTIQCQVDSQVTMMFWYRQQPGQSLTLIATANQGSEATYESGFVIDKFPISRPNLTFSTLTVSNMSPEDSSIYLCSVRTGWNSPLHFGNGTRLTVT.

The CDR3 coding sequence is TGCGCCAGCAGCTCCCTTCCCGGGACTTCATATGGCTACACCTTC. Translation: CASSSLPGTSYGYTF. The V call is TRBV5-1, the J call TRBJ1-2; D may be TRBD1 (5 bases). Germline CDR1 is SGHRS and CDR2 is YFSETQ. This CDR3 has 15 amino acids. The V end lost 3 bases, the J end lost 5 bases, and 17 bases lay between the germline ends.

This clonotype was picked up a small number of times. This chain's CDR3 is CASSKQSNQPQHF. CDR3 bases: TGTGCCAGCAGTAAACAGAGCAATCAGCCCCAGCATTTT. The V and J genes are TRBV2 and TRBJ1-5; the D is unclear. V dropped 5 bases and J dropped 1 base, with 6 bases sitting between them. The CDR3 covers 13 residues. CDR1 is SNHLY and CDR2 is FYNNEI in the germline V gene.

The chain joins TRBV5-1 to TRBJ2-1, with TRBD1 matching over 9 bases. The CDR3 covers 16 residues. Trimming cost V 4 bases and J 4 bases; bases outside gene matches: 9. In germline, CDR1 is SGHRS, CDR2 YFSETQ. For the CDR3, the DNA is TGCGCCAGCAGCCAAAACCGGGACAGGGTTTACAATGAGCAGTTCTTC. Amino acid sequence: CASSQNRDRVYNEQFF.

The V and J genes are TRBV28 and TRBJ2-7; D not resolved. CDR3 size: 14 residues. The V gene lost 1 base and the J gene lost 2 bases, with 9 bases spanning the gap. In germline, CDR1 is MDHEN, CDR2 SYDVKM. The CDR3 reads CASSLLTQAYEQYV. For the CDR3, the DNA is TGTGCCAGCAGTTTATTGACCCAGGCCTACGAGCAGTACGTC.

V and J are TRBV7-2 and TRBJ1-2; D may be TRBD1 (5 bases). Germline CDR1 is SGHTA and CDR2 is FQGNSA. The CDR3 loop spans 16 amino acids. Trimming shortened V by 5 bases and J by 6 bases, and 22 bases separated the two germline ends. CDR3 residues: CASSTKVGGALNGYTF. The CDR3 region has the DNA TGTGCCAGCAGCACCAAGGTGGGGGGTGCTTTGAATGGCTACACCTTC. Variable domain in full (rest from reference TRBV7-2 and TRBJ1-2): GAGVSQSPSNKVTEKGKDVELRCDPISGHTALYWYRQSLGQGLEFLIYFQGNSAPDKSGLPSDRFSAERTGGSVSTLTIQRTQQEDSAVYLCASSTKVGGALNGYTFGSGTRLTVV.

This chain joins TRBV12-3 or TRBV12-4 and TRBJ1-1, with D tentatively TRBD1 (5 bases). The CDR3 consists of 14 residues. Trimming pared 4 bases from V and 2 bases from J, leaving 11 bases between. Here the CDR3 reads CASSSLDSNTEAFF. As DNA, the CDR3 is TGTGCCAGCAGTTCCCTTGACAGCAACACTGAAGCTTTCTTT.

There are a few counts of this clonotype. The rearrangement uses TRBV13 and TRBJ1-6, with 10 positions matching TRBD1. Germline V gives CDR1 PRHDT, CDR2 FYEKMQ (reference sequence). The V and J ends lost 3 bases and 8 bases, in that order; junction bases with no gene match: 1. CDR3 length equals 14 residues. CDR3 in amino acids: CASSLDRGDSPLHF. CDR3 nucleotide sequence: TGTGCCAGCAGCTTGGACAGGGGGGATTCACCCCTCCACTTT.

This clonotype has only a few counts. This chain links TRBV5-1 with TRBJ2-5, with D possibly matching TRBD2 (6 bases). The CDR3 extends over 14 amino acids. Germline assignment: CDR1 SGHRS and CDR2 YFSETQ. V was clipped by 4 bases and J by 3 bases, with 13 bases between them. CDR3 residues: CASSPLWGEETQYF. CDR3 DNA sequence: TGCGCCAGCAGCCCCCTCTGGGGGGAAGAGACCCAGTACTTC.

V gene TRBV12-3 or TRBV12-4 combines with J gene TRBJ1-4; D is uncertain. CDR3 length equals 15 residues. The ends were cut back, 3 bases at V and 0 bases at J, with 8 bases in the middle. The CDR3, as DNA: TGTGCCAGCAGTTTCCGAGCTGCAACTAATGAAAAACTGTTTTTT. The encoded protein is CASSFRAATNEKLFF.

Worth noting for this clonotype: The junction departs from the called germline gene at one end, perhaps through a read error. The J gene is TRBJ1-1, the V gene TRBV6-2 or TRBV6-3; D gene ambiguous. Per the germline V gene, CDR1 is MNHEY and CDR2 is SVGEGT. CDR3 length: 14 residues. This CDR3 reads CTSSYSQLNTEAFF. Here the CDR3 DNA reads TGTACCAGCAGTTACTCCCAGTTGAACACTGAAGCTTTCTTT.

This sequence joins TRBV3-1 and TRBJ1-2, with D tentatively TRBD1 (5 bases). This CDR3 has 13 amino acids. Germline V lookup: CDR1 LGHDT, CDR2 YNNKEL (reference sequence). Trimming took off 4 bases at V and 4 bases at J, with 10 bases between the two ends. The CDR3 sequence is CASSRDGGYGYTF. In nucleotides, the CDR3 is TGTGCCAGCAGCCGGGACGGCGGCTATGGCTACACCTTC.

The chain recombines TRBV20-1 with TRBJ1-2; perhaps TRBD1 as D (6 bases). V was clipped by 2 bases and J by 0 bases, with 13 bases between them. The germline CDR1 and CDR2 sequences are DFQATT and SNEGSKA (reference sequence). The CDR3 extends over 15 amino acids. CDR3 sequence: CSARLAGASNYGYTF. The CDR3 coding sequence is TGCAGTGCTAGATTGGCAGGGGCATCTAACTATGGCTACACCTTC.

The chain is built from TRBV4-2 and TRBJ2-3; 15 bases are shared with TRBD2. This CDR3 comprises 17 residues. J gave up 2 bases and V 3 bases, and 3 bases lay outside the gene matches. CDR1 LGHNA and CDR2 YNFKEQ come from the germline V gene. This CDR3 reads CASSQGLAGGNTDTQYF. The DNA of the CDR3 is TGTGCCAGCAGCCAGGGACTAGCGGGGGGAAACACAGATACGCAGTATTTT.

This clonotype occurred a few times. The chain couples TRBV28 to TRBJ2-7, with TRBD1 identical over 9 bases. Germline V gene data show CDR1 as MDHEN and CDR2 as SYDVKM. V lost 10 bases and J lost 5; bases outside the gene matches: 6. This CDR3 is built from 12 residues. Written as DNA, the CDR3 is TGTGCCACCGGGGACAGGGTCAACGAGCAGTACGTC. This translates into CATGDRVNEQYV.

The chain joins TRBV5-6 to TRBJ1-1; D is uncertain. The CDR3 loop spans 17 amino acids. In germline, CDR1 is SGHDT, CDR2 YYEEEE. Trimming took off 2 bases at V and 0 bases at J, with 17 bases between the two ends. The CDR3 DNA reads TGTGCCAGCAGCTTCTCCCATGATGGGCGGGTGAACACTGAAGCTTTCTTT. Its protein product is CASSFSHDGRVNTEAFF. Variable domain in full (rest from reference TRBV5-6 and TRBJ1-1): DAGVTQSPTHLIKTRGQQVTLRCSPKSGHDTVSWYQQALGQGPQFIFQYYEEEERQRGNFPDRFSGHQFPNYSSELNVNALLLGDSALYLCASSFSHDGRVNTEAFFGQGTRLTVV.

The chain uses TRBV7-9 and TRBJ2-5; D call uncertain. The CDR3 is 15 residues long. Germline lookup yields CDR1 SEHNR and CDR2 FQNEAQ (reference sequence). The germline V and J ends were trimmed by 6 bases and 2 bases, with 16 bases remaining between them. CDR3 loop: CASRPLGYSQETQYF. Written as DNA, the CDR3 is TGTGCCAGCAGACCTTTGGGGTACAGTCAAGAGACCCAGTACTTC.